A single sample gave rise to the 14 T cell receptor beta chains below, sequenced in a study of cytomegalovirus exposure and HLA in healthy donors. The PCR used 60 Vbeta and 13 Jbeta primers. Some clones are missing from TCRdb's copy, which holds only in-frame ones; the method was immunoSEQ multiplex PCR. This table has more than 85,000 clones, around 15% appearing once. Input material: PBMCs. The source is a female donor in good health and CMV-seronegative.

Notes on this clone: Other DNA sequences in this sample translate to the same CDR3. The chain couples TRBV29-1 to TRBJ2-5; the D is unclear. V gave up 1 base and J gave up 4 bases, with 7 bases separating them. Germline CDR1 and CDR2: SQVTM and ANQGSEA. This CDR3 comprises 12 residues. The CDR3 region has the DNA TGCAGCGTTGAAGCCAGGCGAGAGACCCAGTACTTC. Translation: CSVEARRETQYF.

The genes are TRBV4-3 and TRBJ2-5; TRBD2 matches 7 bases. CDR1 and CDR2 from the germline V gene are LGHNA and YSLEER. The CDR3 length is 16 residues. V lost 0 bases, J lost 2 bases, and 6 bases stayed unmatched. The CDR3 loop reads CASSQEGGSGQETQYF. CDR3 DNA sequence: TGCGCCAGCAGCCAAGAGGGGGGGTCGGGGCAAGAGACCCAGTACTTC.

This rearrangement joins TRBV25-1 to TRBJ1-1; D may be TRBD1 (5 bases). Germline CDR1 MGHDK, CDR2 SYGVNS. The CDR3 runs 13 residues. Trimming took 6 bases from V and 4 from J, leaving 12 bases between them. The CDR3 here is CASRLGGGTEAFF. Here the CDR3 DNA reads TGTGCCAGCAGGCTGGGGGGGGGCACTGAAGCTTTCTTT.

This clone showed up just a few times. The CDR3 region is CASSLQGKNTEAFF. Written as DNA, the CDR3 is TGTGCCAGCAGCCTCCAGGGTAAGAACACTGAAGCTTTCTTT. The rearrangement joins TRBV7-6 to TRBJ1-1; D is possibly TRBD1 (5 bases). The CDR3 is 14 residues long. Germline V lookup: CDR1 SGHVS, CDR2 FNYEAQ. V lost 5 bases to trimming and J lost 1 base, with 11 bases between them.

This clone has just a few counts. The genes are TRBV5-1 and TRBJ2-7, with D possibly TRBD2 on 6 matching bases. Looked up from germline, CDR1 is SGHRS and CDR2 is YFSETQ. The length of the CDR3 is 14 residues. Trimming shortened V by 4 bases and J by 3 bases, and 14 bases separated the two germline ends. The CDR3 sequence: CASSPEGGHYEQYF. CDR3 DNA sequence: TGCGCCAGCAGCCCAGAGGGAGGTCACTACGAGCAGTACTTC.

V is TRBV5-6 and J is TRBJ1-1, with a tentative D call TRBD1 (5 bases). This CDR3 is built from 14 residues. Germline CDR1 reads SGHDT; CDR2 reads YYEEEE. V was shortened by 0 bases and J by 3 bases, with 9 bases between the two germline ends. The CDR3 region has the DNA TGTGCCAGCAGCTTGGGACGGGGGGACACTGAAGCTTTCTTT. It codes for CASSLGRGDTEAFF.

This clone was picked up a small number of times. The rearrangement uses TRBV5-1 and TRBJ2-2; 8 positions agree with TRBD1. CDR1 and CDR2 (germline): SGHRS, YFSETQ. V dropped 0 bases and J dropped 4; count of bases not matched to a gene: 5. This CDR3 is 16 amino acids long. CDR3 sequence reads: CASSLEGRGLTGELFF. The CDR3 nucleotides read TGCGCCAGCAGCTTGGAGGGCAGGGGGCTCACCGGGGAGCTGTTTTTT.

This clone occurred a few times. The rearrangement joins TRBV28 to TRBJ1-2; 10 nucleotides match TRBD1. Germline V gives CDR1 MDHEN, CDR2 SYDVKM. The CDR3 totals 15 residues. V shed 6 bases, J shed 3 bases, and the junction held 7 bases outside the gene matches. CDR3 protein: CASRPLTGGHYGYTF. CDR3 nucleotide sequence: TGTGCCAGCAGGCCATTGACAGGGGGCCACTATGGCTACACCTTC.

The gene calls are TRBV28 and TRBJ1-1, with D possibly matching TRBD1 (6 bases). Per the germline V gene, CDR1 is MDHEN and CDR2 is SYDVKM. The length of the CDR3 is 15 residues. V lost 7 bases to trimming and J lost 4 bases, with 19 bases between them. The CDR3 nucleotides read TGTGCCAGCAAGGATAACAGGGATTTAGTCACTGAAGCTTTCTTT. It is translated as CASKDNRDLVTEAFF.

The chain links TRBV7-9 to TRBJ1-2; D perhaps matches TRBD1 (6 bases). CDR1 SEHNR and CDR2 FQNEAQ come from the germline V gene (reference sequence). With 4 bases removed from V and 0 bases from J, the gap between germline ends came to 21 bases. The CDR3 loop spans 18 amino acids. The CDR3 DNA is TGTGCCAGCAGCTCCTCGGCAGGGGCCGATACTTCTAACTATGGCTACACCTTC. This codes for CASSSSAGADTSNYGYTF.

This clone turned up a few times. The V and J genes are TRBV29-1 and TRBJ2-7, with D possibly being TRBD1 (6 bases). Trimming took 5 bases from V and 1 from J, leaving 15 bases between them. Germline V gives CDR1 SQVTM, CDR2 ANQGSEA. This CDR3 is built from 14 residues. CDR3 nucleotide sequence: TGCAGCGTTTCCGGGATAGGGGGATCCTACGAGCAGTACTTC. Translation gives CSVSGIGGSYEQYF.

This clone was detected a few times. The chain's CDR3 is CASNRDKVDGYTF. The DNA of the CDR3 is TGTGCCAGCAACCGGGACAAAGTAGATGGCTACACCTTC. V gene TRBV9 combines with J gene TRBJ1-2, with D perhaps TRBD1 (6 bases). CDR3 length: 13 residues. Germline CDR1 is SGDLS and CDR2 is YYNGEE. V shed 6 bases and J shed 6 bases, with 15 bases lying between them.

This clone occurred a few times. The chain joins TRBV6-1 to TRBJ1-4; D may be TRBD1 (5 bases). The CDR3 contains 11 residues. In germline, CDR1 is MNHNS, CDR2 SASEGT. V gave up 10 bases and J gave up 4 bases, with 7 bases separating them. For the CDR3, the DNA is TGTGCCACAGGGCTTAATGAAAAACTGTTTTTT. Translated: CATGLNEKLFF.

The gene calls are TRBV30 and TRBJ2-1; D possibly corresponds to TRBD2 (5 bases). This CDR3 has 14 residues. Germline V gene lookup returns CDR1 GTSNPN and CDR2 SVGIG (reference sequence). The V end lost 7 bases, the J end lost 1 base, and 14 bases lay between the germline ends. CDR3 loop: CASVARRSYNEQFF. DNA of the CDR3: TGTGCCTCCGTAGCGAGAAGATCCTACAATGAGCAGTTCTTC.